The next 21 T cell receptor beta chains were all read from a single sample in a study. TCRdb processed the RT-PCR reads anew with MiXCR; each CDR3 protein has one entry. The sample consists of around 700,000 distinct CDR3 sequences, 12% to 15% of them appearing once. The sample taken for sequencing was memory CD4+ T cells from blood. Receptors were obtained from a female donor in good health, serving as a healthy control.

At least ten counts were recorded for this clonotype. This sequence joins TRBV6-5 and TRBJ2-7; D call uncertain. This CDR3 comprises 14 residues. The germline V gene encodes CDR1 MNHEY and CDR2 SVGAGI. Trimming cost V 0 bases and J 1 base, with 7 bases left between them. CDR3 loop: CASSYSRSSYEQYF. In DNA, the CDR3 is TGTGCCAGCAGTTACTCGCGGAGTTCCTACGAGCAGTACTTC.

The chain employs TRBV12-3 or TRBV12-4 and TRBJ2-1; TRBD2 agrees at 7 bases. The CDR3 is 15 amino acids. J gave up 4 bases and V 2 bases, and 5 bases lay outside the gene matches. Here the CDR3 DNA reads TGTGCCAGCAGTTTATGGCTAGCGGATTACAATGAGCAGTTCTTC. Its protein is CASSLWLADYNEQFF.

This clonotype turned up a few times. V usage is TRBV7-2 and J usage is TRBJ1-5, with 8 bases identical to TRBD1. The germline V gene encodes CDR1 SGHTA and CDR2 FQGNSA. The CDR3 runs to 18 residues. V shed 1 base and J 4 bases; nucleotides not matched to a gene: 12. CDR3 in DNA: TGTGCCAGCAGCTTAGGGGGATACAGGGGGAGACATAATCAGCCCCAGCATTTT. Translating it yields CASSLGGYRGRHNQPQHF.

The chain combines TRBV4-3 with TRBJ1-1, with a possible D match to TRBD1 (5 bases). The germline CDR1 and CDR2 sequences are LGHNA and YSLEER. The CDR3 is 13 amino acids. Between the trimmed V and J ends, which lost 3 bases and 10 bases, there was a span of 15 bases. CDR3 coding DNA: TGCGCCAGCAGCCACCTCTCGGGGGGGAGAGCTTTCTTT. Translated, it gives CASSHLSGGRAFF.

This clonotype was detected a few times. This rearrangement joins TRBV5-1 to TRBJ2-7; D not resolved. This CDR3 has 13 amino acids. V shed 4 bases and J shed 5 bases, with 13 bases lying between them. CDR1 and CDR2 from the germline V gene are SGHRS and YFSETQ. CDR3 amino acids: CASSLFEYDEQYF. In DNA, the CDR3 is TGCGCCAGCAGCCTCTTCGAATACGACGAGCAGTACTTC. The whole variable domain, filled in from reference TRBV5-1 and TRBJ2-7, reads KAGVTQTPRYLIKTRGQQVTLSCSPISGHRSVSWYQQTPGQGLQFLFEYFSETQRNKGNFPGRFSGRQFSNSRSEMNVSTLELGDSALYLCASSLFEYDEQYFGPGTRLTVT.

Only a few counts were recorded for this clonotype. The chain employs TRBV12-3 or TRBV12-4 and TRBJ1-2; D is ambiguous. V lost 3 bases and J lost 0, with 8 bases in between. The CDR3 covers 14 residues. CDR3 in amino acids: CASSFSSANYGYTF. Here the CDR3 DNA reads TGTGCCAGCAGTTTTTCGTCCGCTAACTATGGCTACACCTTC.

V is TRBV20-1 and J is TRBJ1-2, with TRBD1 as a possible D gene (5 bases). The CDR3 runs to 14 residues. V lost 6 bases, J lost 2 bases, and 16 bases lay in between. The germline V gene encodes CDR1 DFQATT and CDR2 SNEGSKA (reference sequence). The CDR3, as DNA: TGCAGTGCCGGGGGAGGGGAAGGCAACTATGGCTACACCTTC. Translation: CSAGGGEGNYGYTF.

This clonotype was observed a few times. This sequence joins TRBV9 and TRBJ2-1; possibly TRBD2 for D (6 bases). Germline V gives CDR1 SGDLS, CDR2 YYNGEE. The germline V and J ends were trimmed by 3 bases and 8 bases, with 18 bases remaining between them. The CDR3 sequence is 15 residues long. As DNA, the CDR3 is TGTGCCAGCAGCGGAGGGGCGGGAAGTGGGGATGAGCAGTTCTTC. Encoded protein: CASSGGAGSGDEQFF.

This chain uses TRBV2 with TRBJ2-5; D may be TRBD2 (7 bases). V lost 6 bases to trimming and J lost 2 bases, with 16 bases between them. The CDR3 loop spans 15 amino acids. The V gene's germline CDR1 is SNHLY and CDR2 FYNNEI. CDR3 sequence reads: CASRGARGAQETQYF. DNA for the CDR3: TGTGCCAGCAGGGGGGCCCGGGGGGCGCAAGAGACCCAGTACTTC. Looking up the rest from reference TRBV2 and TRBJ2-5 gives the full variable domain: EPEVTQTPSHQVTQMGQEVILRCVPISNHLYFYWYRQILGQKVEFLVSFYNNEISEKSEIFDDQFSVERPDGSNFTLKIRSTKLEDSAMYFCASRGARGAQETQYFGPGTRLLVL.

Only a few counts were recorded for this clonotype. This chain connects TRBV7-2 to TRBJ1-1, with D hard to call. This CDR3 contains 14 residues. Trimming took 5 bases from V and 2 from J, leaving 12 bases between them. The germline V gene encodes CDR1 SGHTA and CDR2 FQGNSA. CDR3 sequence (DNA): TGTGCCAGCAGCCGAGGGCCGGGAAACACTGAAGCTTTCTTT. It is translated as CASSRGPGNTEAFF.

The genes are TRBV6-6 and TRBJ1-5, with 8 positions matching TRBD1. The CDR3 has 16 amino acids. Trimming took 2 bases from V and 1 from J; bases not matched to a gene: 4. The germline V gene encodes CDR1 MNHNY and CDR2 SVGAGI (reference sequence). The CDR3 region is CASSYQGAGSNQPQHF. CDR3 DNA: TGTGCCAGCAGTTACCAGGGGGCGGGAAGCAATCAGCCCCAGCATTTT.

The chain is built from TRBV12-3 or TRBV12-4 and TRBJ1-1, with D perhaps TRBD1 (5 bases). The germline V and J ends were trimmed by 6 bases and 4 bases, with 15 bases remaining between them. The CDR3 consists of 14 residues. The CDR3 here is CASRGDMGGTEAFF. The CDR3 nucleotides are TGTGCCAGCAGGGGCGACATGGGGGGCACTGAAGCTTTCTTT.

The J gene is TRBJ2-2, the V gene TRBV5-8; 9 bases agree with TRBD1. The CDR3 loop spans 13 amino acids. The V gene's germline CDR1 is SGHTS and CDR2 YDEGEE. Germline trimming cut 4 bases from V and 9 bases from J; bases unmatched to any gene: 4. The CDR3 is CASSKGQGRELFF. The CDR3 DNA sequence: TGTGCCAGCAGCAAGGGACAGGGCAGGGAGCTGTTTTTT.

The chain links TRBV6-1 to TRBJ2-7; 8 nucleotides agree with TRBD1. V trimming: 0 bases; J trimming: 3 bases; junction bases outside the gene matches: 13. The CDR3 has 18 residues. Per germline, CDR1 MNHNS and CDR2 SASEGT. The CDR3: CASSEALRTGSSYYEQYF. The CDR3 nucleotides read TGTGCCAGCAGTGAAGCGCTTCGGACAGGGAGTTCCTACTACGAGCAGTACTTC.

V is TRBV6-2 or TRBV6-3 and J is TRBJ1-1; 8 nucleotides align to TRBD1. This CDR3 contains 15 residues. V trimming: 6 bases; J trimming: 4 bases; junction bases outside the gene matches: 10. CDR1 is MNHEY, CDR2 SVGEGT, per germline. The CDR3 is CASRARTGLGTEAFF. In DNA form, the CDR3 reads TGTGCCAGCAGAGCGAGGACAGGGTTGGGCACTGAAGCTTTCTTT.

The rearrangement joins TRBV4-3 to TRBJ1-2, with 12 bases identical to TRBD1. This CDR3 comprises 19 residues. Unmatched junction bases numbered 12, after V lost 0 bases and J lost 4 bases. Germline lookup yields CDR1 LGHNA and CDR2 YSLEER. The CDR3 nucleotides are TGCGCCAGCAGCCAAGATCTTGGGACAGGGGGCCGGGGCGGCTATGGCTACACCTTC. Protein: CASSQDLGTGGRGGYGYTF.

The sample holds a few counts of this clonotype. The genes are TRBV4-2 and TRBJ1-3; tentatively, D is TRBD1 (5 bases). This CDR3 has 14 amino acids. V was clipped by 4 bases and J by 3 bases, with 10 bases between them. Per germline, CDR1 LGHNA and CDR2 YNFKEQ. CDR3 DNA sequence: TGTGCCAGCAGCCTCAGGGCTTTTGGAAACACCATATATTTT. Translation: CASSLRAFGNTIYF.

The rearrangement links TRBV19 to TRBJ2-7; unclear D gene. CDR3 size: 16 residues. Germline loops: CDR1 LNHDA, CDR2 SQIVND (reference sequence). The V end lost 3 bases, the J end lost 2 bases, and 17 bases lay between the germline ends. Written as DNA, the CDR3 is TGTGCCAGTAGTATCGGAAGCTCCAGAAACACCTACGAGCAGTACTTC. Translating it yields CASSIGSSRNTYEQYF.

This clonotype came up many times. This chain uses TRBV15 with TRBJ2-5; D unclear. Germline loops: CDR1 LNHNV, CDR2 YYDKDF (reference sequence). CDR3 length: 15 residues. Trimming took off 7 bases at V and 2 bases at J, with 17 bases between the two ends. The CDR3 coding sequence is TGTGCCACCACAAGAGTGTGGGGAAGACAAGAGACCCAGTACTTC. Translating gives CATTRVWGRQETQYF.

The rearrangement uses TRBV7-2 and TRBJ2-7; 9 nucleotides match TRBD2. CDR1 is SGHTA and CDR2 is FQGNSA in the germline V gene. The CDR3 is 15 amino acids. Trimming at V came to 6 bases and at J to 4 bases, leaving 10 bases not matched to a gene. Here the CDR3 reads CASSPIRREGYEQYF. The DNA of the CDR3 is TGTGCCAGCAGTCCAATCCGGCGGGAGGGGTACGAGCAGTACTTC. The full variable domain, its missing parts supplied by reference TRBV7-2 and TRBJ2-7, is GAGVSQSPSNKVTEKGKDVELRCDPISGHTALYWYRQSLGQGLEFLIYFQGNSAPDKSGLPSDRFSAERTGGSVSTLTIQRTQQEDSAVYLCASSPIRREGYEQYFGPGTRLTVT.

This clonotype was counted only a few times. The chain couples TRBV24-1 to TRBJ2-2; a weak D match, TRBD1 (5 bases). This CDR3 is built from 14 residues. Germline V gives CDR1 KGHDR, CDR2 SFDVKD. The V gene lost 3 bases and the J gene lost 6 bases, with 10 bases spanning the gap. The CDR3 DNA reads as TGTGCCACCAGTGATCCTGGGGCGTCCGGGGAGCTGTTTTTT. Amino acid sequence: CATSDPGASGELFF.